The TCR beta chain under discussion was sequenced for a study of T cells after yellow fever vaccination. Study overall: SMART-Seq v4 Ultra Low Input prepared libraries from low-cell fractions. Whole-study findings and limits: The study re-detected most primary-vaccination clones after the booster (approximately 96% CD4, roughly 91% CD8). Although most clonotypes did not, a small share appeared in both CD4 and CD8 compartments.

V was trimmed by 6 bases and J by 3 bases, leaving 15 bases between them. Germline V lookup: CDR1 SGHVS, CDR2 FQNEAQ. The CDR3 is 15 amino acids. By 5'RACE template switching, TCR cDNA was produced, with a universal primer site and UMIs added in the process. One entry per CDR3 protein results from TCRdb running MiXCR on the 5' RACE reads. The table has 510,000 or so distinct CDR3 sequences, 19% seen once. Comments on this clonotype: Its antigen remains unknown.

The chain is built from TRBV7-8 and TRBJ1-5, with TRBD1 as a possible D gene (5 bases). The sequences come from PBMCs, collected 15 days after the yellow fever booster vaccination. The clonotype comes from a man aged 25 to 45 who received the YFV17D yellow fever vaccine. Here the CDR3 reads CASSSPGVNNQPQHF. Here the CDR3 DNA reads TGTGCCAGCAGTTCCCCGGGGGTTAACAATCAGCCCCAGCATTTT.